This TCR beta chain was profiled in a study of blood T cells in healthy people across ages. A note on this clonotype: What it recognizes is unknown.

The CDR3 runs to 18 residues. The V and J ends lost 1 base and 2 bases, in that order; junction bases with no gene match: 6. The V gene's germline CDR1 is DFQATT and CDR2 SNEGSKA (reference sequence). Together with a sample-barcoded 5' primer, a J-beta primer mix was included in a second PCR lasting 7 to 11 cycles. Through a template-switch adaptor with 12 random nucleotides, each cDNA molecule received a tag. TCRdb re-analysed the 5' RACE reads in MiXCR, keeping a single row per CDR3 protein. The repertoire has more than 1,000,000 distinct CDR3 sequences, roughly a quarter of them found once; the top ten carry 0.65% to 0.75%. Findings and limits, study-wide: The fall in TCR beta diversity per million T cells was roughly linear with age.

These records were also assigned to another study, of T cells of mothers and their children. That source notes: The sample comes from eight to ten healthy Caucasian donors: mothers and children. Versus unrelated pairs, overlap was slightly higher in related mother-child pairs, without reaching significance.

The chain employs TRBV20-1 and TRBJ2-3, with 16 bases aligning to TRBD2. This TCR came from a girl aged 2 to 10 in good health. The sequenced sample was blood. CDR3 DNA: TGCAGTGCTAGAGCTGGGACTAGCGGGGGGGATTACACAGATACGCAGTATTTT. This codes for CSARAGTSGGDYTDTQYF.